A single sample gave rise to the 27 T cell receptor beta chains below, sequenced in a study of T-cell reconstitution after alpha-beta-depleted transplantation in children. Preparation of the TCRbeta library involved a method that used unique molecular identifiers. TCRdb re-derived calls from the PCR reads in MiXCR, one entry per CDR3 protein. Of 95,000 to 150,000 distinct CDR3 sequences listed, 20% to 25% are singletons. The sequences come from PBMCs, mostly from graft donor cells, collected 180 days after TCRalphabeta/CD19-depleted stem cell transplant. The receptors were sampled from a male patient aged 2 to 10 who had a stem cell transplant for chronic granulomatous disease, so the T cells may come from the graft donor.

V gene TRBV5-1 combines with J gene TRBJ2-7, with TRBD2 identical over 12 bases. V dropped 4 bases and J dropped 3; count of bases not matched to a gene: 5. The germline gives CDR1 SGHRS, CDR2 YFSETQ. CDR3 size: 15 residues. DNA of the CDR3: TGCGCCAGCAGCCCCTCGGGACTAGCGGGCTACGAGCAGTACTTC. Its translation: CASSPSGLAGYEQYF.

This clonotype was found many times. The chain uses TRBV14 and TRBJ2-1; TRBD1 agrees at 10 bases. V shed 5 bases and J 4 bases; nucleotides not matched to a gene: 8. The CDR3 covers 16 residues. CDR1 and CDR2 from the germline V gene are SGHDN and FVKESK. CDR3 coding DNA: TGTGCCAGCAGCTCCTGGGACAGGGGCGGATACAATGAGCAGTTCTTC. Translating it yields CASSSWDRGGYNEQFF.

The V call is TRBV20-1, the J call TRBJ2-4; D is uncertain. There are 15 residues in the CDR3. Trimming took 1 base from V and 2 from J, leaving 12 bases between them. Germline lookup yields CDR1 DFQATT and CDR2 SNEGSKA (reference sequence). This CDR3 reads CSARGLGGTKNIQYF. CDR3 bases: TGCAGTGCTAGAGGACTGGGTGGGACCAAAAACATTCAGTACTTC.

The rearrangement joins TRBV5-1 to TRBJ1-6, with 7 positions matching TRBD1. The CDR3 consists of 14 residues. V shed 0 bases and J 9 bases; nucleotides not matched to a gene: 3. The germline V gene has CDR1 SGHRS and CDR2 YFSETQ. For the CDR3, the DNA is TGCGCCAGCAGCTTGGACAGGGGTATTTCACCCCTCCACTTT. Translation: CASSLDRGISPLHF. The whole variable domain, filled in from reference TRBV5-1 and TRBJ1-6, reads KAGVTQTPRYLIKTRGQQVTLSCSPISGHRSVSWYQQTPGQGLQFLFEYFSETQRNKGNFPGRFSGRQFSNSRSEMNVSTLELGDSALYLCASSLDRGISPLHFGNGTRLTVT.

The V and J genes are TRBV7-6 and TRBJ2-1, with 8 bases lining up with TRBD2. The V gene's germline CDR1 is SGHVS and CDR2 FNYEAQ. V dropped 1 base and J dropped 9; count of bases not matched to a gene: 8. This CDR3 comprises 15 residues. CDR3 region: CASSLVPAGGSEQFF. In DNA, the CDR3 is TGTGCCAGCAGCTTAGTGCCTGCGGGAGGTAGTGAGCAGTTCTTC.

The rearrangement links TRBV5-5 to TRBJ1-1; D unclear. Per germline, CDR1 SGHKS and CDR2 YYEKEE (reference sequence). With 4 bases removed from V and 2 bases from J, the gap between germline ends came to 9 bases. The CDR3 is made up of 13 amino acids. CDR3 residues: CASSTDLNTEAFF. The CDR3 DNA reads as TGTGCCAGCAGCACGGACCTAAACACTGAAGCTTTCTTT.

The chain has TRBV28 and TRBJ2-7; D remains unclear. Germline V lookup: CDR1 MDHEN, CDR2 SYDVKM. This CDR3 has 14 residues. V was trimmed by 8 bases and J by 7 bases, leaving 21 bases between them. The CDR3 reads CASLGSYRLREQYF. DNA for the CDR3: TGTGCCAGCCTTGGATCCTATCGCCTTAGGGAGCAGTACTTC.

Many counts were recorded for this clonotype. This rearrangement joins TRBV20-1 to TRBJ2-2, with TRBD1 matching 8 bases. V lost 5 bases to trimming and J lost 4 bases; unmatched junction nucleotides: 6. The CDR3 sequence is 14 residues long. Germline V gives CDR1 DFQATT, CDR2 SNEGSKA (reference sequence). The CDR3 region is CSAGHRGSTGELFF. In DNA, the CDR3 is TGCAGTGCTGGCCACAGGGGGTCCACCGGGGAGCTGTTTTTT.

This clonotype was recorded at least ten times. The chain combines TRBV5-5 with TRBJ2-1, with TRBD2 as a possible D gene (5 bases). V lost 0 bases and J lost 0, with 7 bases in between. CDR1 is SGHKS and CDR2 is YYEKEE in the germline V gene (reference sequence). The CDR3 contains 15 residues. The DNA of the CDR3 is TGTGCCAGCAGCTTGGTTACTAGCTCCTACAATGAGCAGTTCTTC. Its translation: CASSLVTSSYNEQFF.

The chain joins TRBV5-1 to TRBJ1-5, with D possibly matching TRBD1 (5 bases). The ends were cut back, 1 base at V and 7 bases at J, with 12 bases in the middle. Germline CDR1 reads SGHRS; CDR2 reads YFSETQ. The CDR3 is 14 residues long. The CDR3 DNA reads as TGCGCCAGCAGCTTGTTTGCGGGGGACCAGCCCCAGCATTTT. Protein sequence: CASSLFAGDQPQHF.

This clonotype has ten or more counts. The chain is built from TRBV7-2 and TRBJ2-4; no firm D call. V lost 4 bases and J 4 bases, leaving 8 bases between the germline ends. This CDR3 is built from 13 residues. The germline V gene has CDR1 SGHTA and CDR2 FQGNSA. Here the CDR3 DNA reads TGTGCCAGCAGCTCGGACCCAAAAAACATTCAGTACTTC. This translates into CASSSDPKNIQYF. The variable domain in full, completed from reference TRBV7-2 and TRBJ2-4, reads GAGVSQSPSNKVTEKGKDVELRCDPISGHTALYWYRQSLGQGLEFLIYFQGNSAPDKSGLPSDRFSAERTGGSVSTLTIQRTQQEDSAVYLCASSSDPKNIQYFGAGTRLSVL.

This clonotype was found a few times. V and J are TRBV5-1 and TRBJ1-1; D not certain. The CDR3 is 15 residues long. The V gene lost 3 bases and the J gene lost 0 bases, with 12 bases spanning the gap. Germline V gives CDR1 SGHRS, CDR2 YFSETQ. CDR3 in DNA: TGCGCCAGCAGCTCCTTCGCGAGGGTGAACACTGAAGCTTTCTTT. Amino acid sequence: CASSSFARVNTEAFF. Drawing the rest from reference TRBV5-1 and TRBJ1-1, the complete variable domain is KAGVTQTPRYLIKTRGQQVTLSCSPISGHRSVSWYQQTPGQGLQFLFEYFSETQRNKGNFPGRFSGRQFSNSRSEMNVSTLELGDSALYLCASSSFARVNTEAFFGQGTRLTVV.

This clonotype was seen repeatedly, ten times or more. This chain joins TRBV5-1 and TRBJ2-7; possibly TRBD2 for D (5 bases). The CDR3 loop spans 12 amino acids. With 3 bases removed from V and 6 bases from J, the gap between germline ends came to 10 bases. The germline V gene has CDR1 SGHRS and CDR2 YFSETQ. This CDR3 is CASSWEKGEQYF. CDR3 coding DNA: TGCGCCAGCAGCTGGGAGAAGGGCGAGCAGTACTTC.

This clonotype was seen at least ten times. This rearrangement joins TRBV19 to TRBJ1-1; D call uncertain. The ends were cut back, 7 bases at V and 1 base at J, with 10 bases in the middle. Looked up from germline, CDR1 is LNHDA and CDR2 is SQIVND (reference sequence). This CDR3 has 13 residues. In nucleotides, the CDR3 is TGTGCCAGTAACCTTATGGGGAACACTGAAGCTTTCTTT. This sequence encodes CASNLMGNTEAFF.

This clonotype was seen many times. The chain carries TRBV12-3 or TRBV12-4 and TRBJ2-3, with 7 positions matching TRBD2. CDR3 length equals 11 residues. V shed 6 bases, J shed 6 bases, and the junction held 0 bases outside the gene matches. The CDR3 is CASRAGDTQYF. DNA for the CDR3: TGTGCCAGCAGAGCGGGGGATACGCAGTATTTT.

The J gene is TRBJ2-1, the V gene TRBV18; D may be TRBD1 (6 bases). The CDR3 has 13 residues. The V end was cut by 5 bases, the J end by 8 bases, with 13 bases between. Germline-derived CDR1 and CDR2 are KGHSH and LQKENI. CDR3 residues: CASSGTQGYEQFF. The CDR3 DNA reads TGTGCCAGCTCAGGCACCCAGGGGTATGAGCAGTTCTTC.

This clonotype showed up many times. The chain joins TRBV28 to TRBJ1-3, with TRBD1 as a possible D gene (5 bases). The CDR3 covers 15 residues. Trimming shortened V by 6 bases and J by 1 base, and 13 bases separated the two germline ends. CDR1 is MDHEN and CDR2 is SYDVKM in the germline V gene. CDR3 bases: TGTGCCAGCAGCCGGGGGGTGTCGTCTGGAAACACCATATATTTT. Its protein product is CASSRGVSSGNTIYF.

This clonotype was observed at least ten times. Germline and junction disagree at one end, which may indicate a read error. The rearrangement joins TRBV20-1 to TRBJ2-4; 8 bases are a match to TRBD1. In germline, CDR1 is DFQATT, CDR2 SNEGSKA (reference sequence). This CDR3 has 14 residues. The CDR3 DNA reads TGCAGTGCGAGAGGACAGGGCGGCAAAAACATTCAGTACTTC. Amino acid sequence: CSARGQGGKNIQYF.

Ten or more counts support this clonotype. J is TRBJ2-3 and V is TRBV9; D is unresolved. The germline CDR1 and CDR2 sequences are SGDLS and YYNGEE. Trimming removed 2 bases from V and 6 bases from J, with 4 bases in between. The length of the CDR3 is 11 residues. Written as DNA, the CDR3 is TGTGCCAGCAGCGTTGGGGATACGCAGTATTTT. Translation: CASSVGDTQYF.

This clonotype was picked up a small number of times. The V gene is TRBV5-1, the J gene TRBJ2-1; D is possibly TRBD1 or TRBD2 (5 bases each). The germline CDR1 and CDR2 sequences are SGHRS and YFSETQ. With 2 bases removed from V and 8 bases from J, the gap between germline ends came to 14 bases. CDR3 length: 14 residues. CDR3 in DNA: TGCGCCAGCAGCTTTGGGACGGGATTTGATGAGCAGTTCTTC. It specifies CASSFGTGFDEQFF.

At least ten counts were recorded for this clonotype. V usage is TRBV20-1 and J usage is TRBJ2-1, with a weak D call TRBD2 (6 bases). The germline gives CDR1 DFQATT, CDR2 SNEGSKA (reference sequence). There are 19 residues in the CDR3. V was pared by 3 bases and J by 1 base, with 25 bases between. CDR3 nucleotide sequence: TGCAGTGCTAGTAAGTCTGTCGGGGGACGCATAGATTCCTACAATGAGCAGTTCTTC. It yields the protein CSASKSVGGRIDSYNEQFF.

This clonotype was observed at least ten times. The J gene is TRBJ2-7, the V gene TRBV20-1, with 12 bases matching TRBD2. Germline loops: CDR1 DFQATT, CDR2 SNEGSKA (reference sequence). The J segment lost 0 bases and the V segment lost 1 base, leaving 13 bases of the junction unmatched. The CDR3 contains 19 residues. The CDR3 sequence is CSARGLGLAGPSGSYEQYF. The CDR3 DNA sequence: TGCAGTGCTAGAGGACTCGGACTAGCGGGACCTTCCGGCTCCTACGAGCAGTACTTC.

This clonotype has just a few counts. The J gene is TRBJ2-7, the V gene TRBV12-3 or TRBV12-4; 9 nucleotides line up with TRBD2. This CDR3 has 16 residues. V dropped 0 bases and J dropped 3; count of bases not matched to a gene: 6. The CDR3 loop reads CASSLALSTSGYEQYF. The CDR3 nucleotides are TGTGCCAGCAGTTTAGCGCTATCGACTAGCGGCTACGAGCAGTACTTC.

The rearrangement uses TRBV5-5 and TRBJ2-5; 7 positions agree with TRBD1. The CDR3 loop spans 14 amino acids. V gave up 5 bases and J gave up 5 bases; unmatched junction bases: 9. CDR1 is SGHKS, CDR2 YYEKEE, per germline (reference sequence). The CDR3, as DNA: TGTGCCAGCAGTTTTTTACAGGGGACCGAGACCCAGTACTTC. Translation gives CASSFLQGTETQYF.

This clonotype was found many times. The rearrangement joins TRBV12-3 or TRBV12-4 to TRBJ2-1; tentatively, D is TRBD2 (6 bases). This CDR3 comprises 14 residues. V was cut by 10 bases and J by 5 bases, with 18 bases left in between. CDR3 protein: CATGGRIRNNEQFF. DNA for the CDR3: TGTGCCACCGGAGGGAGGATACGAAACAATGAGCAGTTCTTC.

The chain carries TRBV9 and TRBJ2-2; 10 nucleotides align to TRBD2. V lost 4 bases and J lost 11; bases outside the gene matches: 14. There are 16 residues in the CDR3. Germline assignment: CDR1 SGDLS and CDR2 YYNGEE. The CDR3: CASSPRLAGAGGELFF. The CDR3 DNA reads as TGTGCCAGCAGCCCCCGGCTAGCGGGAGCAGGGGGAGAGCTGTTTTTT.

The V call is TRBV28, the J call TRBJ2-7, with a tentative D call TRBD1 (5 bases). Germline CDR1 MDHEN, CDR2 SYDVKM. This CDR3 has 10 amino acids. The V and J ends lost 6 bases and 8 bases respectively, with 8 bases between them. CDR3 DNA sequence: TGTGCCAGCAGGGGGCTTAAGCAGTACTTC. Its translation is CASRGLKQYF.